The entry below gives a single T cell receptor (beta chain) sequence along with its context. No antigen is known for it. The record originates from a study of cytomegalovirus exposure and HLA in healthy donors (dated by TCRdb to the late 2010s). Concerning the study at large: An earlier analysis of several hundred of the donors reported roughly 300 Gb of sequence data and 100 million to 130 million unique TCR beta sequences from about 200 million T cells. A later analysis re-examined previously published TCR beta repertoires from just over 650 donors and added high-resolution HLA genotyping to investigate patterns of TCR occurrence. Genome-wide SNP genotypes for about three fifths of the 666 donors were used in a later genetic analysis, which treated that subset as a discovery cohort. Typing coverage varied by locus: about 620-630 donors for A, B, C, DRB1 and DQB1; 500 to 550 for DQA1; more than 600 for DPA1; under 490 for DPB1. In addition to the first cohort of roughly 670 subjects, a separate validation cohort of 120 different subjects was used. HLA typing covered class I and class II loci at four-digit resolution. On average, about 240,000 unique TCR beta nucleotide sequences were sequenced per donor among 350 to 400 genotyped donors of the cohort, with around 19% of those sequences being non-productive. The study aimed to test whether signatures of past pathogen exposure could be identified by cataloging public T cell receptors. An early release that covered some 640 HLA-typed donors contained about 300 gigabases of sequencing data and 85 million to 100 million unique TCR sequences. The T cell repertoires of around 670 subjects were profiled by immunosequencing and related to cytomegalovirus serostatus. Of the approximately 400 genotyped donors, approximately 83% fell in the genetic ancestry cluster associated with self-reported Caucasian donors. An earlier analysis of nearly 600 of the donors applied high-throughput TCR beta sequencing to assess whether each TCR beta V gene segment acted as functional or pseudogenic. Roughly five DR-DQ haplotypes were treated as single units for association and clustering because of strong linkage in the cohort. Alongside the repertoire data, information on donor age, sex, ethnicity and CMV serostatus was compiled. To predict cytomegalovirus infection status, the study combined high-throughput TCR immunosequencing, statistical association of individual TCRs with disease status, and machine learning. Rather than using new phenotypic data, the later analysis identified candidate immune exposures from TCR beta sequences and from how often those sequences occurred across donors. All discovery cohort repertoires had been generated on a single sequencing platform.

The cohort consisted of fewer than 700 healthy bone marrow donors. Cohort members were all nominally healthy when sampled, although unrecorded immune exposures were likely present. The donor tested CMV seronegative and was one of the 352 seronegative cohort members. Each donor provided a peripheral blood sample, and peripheral blood mononuclear cells were used for TCR beta sequencing. The Qiagen DNeasy Blood Extraction Kit was used to extract genomic DNA from the blood cell samples. Libraries were built with the immunoSEQ multiplex PCR assay. The multiplex PCR relied on a mix of 60 forward primers for TCR Vbeta segments and 13 reverse primers for TCR Jbeta segments. The CDR3 region of rearranged TCR beta genes was amplified from genomic DNA with a multiplex PCR assay. On the Illumina HiSeq System, the amplified TCR beta libraries were sequenced as 87-base-pair reads. The paper's processing steps were these. Across the 640 or so repertoires, a later analysis counted 75 million to 90 million unique TCR beta chains, 8.5 million to 12 million of which were shared by at least two donors. Raw reads were error-corrected and collapsed into unique sequences with a nearest-neighbor algorithm that merged closely related sequences to remove PCR and sequencing errors. V, D and J gene segments were assigned by aligning CDR3 sequences to IMGT reference sequences. For a sequence to be retained, a match of at least six nucleotides to both a V gene segment and a J gene segment was required. A rearrangement was called productive if the CDR3 had no stop codons and remained in frame with V and J, and every other rearrangement was called non-productive. Following IMGT convention, CDR3 was defined as the stretch from the second conserved V-encoded cysteine to the conserved J-encoded phenylalanine. Sequences without an unambiguous match to a single V gene segment were excluded from the earlier analysis of about 600 of the donors. An earlier analysis of a few hundred of the donors called V segments functional above 56.7% productive rearrangements and segregating when the between-donor standard deviation exceeded 5%. A statistical classification framework was built to diagnose cytomegalovirus status from the catalog of TCR beta chain sequences. V and J gene assignment, in a later analysis, came from comparing TCR nucleotide sequences with IMGT/GENE-DB human TR gene sequences. The TCRdist pipeline was used in a later analysis to assign CDR3 sequences and most-parsimonious VDJ recombination scenarios. In a later analysis, each TCR beta chain was defined by its CDR3 amino acid sequence together with its V-gene family, and reads lacking a unique V-gene family were excluded. To address suspected cross-contamination and a sequencing artifact, a later analysis removed around 590 highly shared, low-generation-probability nucleotide sequences. In a later analysis, a clonal expansion index for each public chain was calculated from normalized within-repertoire ranks of inferred template counts. Generation probabilities in a later analysis came from a VDJ recombination model fitted to out-of-frame rearrangements, and those results were checked against IGoR. In a later analysis, hypergeometric tests were used to score TCR-TCR, TCR-HLA and TCR-CMV co-occurrence, with a repertoire-size bias correction applied to TCR pairs. False discovery rates were estimated in a later analysis by permuting HLA or CMV assignments 20 times. In a later analysis, co-occurring TCRs were grouped with DBSCAN, and TCRdist sequence similarity was added when clustering was performed within HLA-allele-positive subsets. Co-occurrence clustering excluded repertoires with fewer than 30,000 or more than 120,000 public chains, plus five with anomalous nucleotide sharing. TCRdb re-hosts the immuneACCESS table, in-frame sequences only. Its copies lack some clones; in the studies checked, an unresolved V gene accounts for under half of them, and the cause for the rest is not known. That table supplies the V and J calls and clone size; D and trimming were determined from the DNA. The sample table holds approximately 140,000 clones. The top ten clones comprise roughly 3% of the sample.

Findings and caveats that apply to the study as a whole: In a later genetic analysis, a missense DCLRE1C variant was associated with V-gene and J-gene trimming of TCR beta chains, and the association was replicated in an independent cohort. A later analysis found that TCR association rates varied across HLA loci, with DRB1 alleles showing the most associated TCRs and HLA-C alleles the fewest. A few of the identified cytomegalovirus-associated TCR beta chains were confirmed in vitro to be specific for cytomegalovirus antigens. A later analysis found that most CMV-associated TCR beta chains appeared HLA-restricted, with HLA associations seemingly driven largely by CMV exposure. In an earlier analysis of about 550 of the donors, most TCR beta V segments were observed in productive rearrangements about 90% or about 30% of the time, broadly matching IMGT annotations. Because some donors lacked HLA typing at each locus, the association tests relied only on the typed subset. In a later analysis, HLA-associated TCR beta chains were found to be more clonally expanded and to have lower generation probabilities than equally common non-associated chains. A further reported finding was that TCR beta sequences accurately predicted the HLA-A and HLA-B alleles for most subjects in the first cohort. Correlated functional status among segregating V segments might reflect linkage disequilibrium, but an unknown experimental factor could not be ruled out. Compared with the approximately 600-donor mean, donors in an Asian-associated ancestry cluster had fewer N-insertions in productive TCRs, according to a later genetic analysis. The sequencing pipeline was judged likely to have produced a cluster of highly shared sequence variants as a technical artifact. Strong co-occurrence of HLA alleles, especially DR and DQ, made assigning TCR associations to individual alleles difficult. Only TCR beta chains were sequenced in this cohort, and the absence of alpha or paired-chain data limited detectable features. In the study, roughly 160 TCR beta chains were listed as associated with cytomegalovirus. Across donors, most TCR sequences were observed very rarely, whereas some public TCRs were present in many individuals. A later analysis reported that several top co-occurrence clusters appeared linked to parvovirus B19, influenza, CMV and Epstein-Barr virus. The authors suggested that the approach could potentially be extended to other disease states and immunological phenotypes. Cytomegalovirus status was reported to be diagnosed by the classifier with high specificity and sensitivity in both the original and validation cohorts. Specific HLA alleles were associated with roughly 17,000 TCR beta sequences at a false discovery rate of 0.05 in a later analysis. Because counts were too low, seventeen rarely observed V segments, including chromosome 9 orphons, were excluded from the earlier analysis of 587 of the donors. Roughly uniform sequencing depth across donors was assumed in presence/absence analyses, although this assumption may not hold. The only immune exposure information available for the cohort was CMV serostatus.

Source material: PBMCs. The sequence came from a man aged 40-49 years in good health and CMV-seronegative.

The DNA sequence reads TGTGCCAGCAGCAGAACTAGCGGGGGGAACAATGAGCAGTTCTTC. Its coded protein is CASSRTSGGNNEQFF. The sequence is built from TRBV5-4 and TRBJ2-1; 12 of the junction bases match TRBD2. Based on the germline V gene (reference sequence), the CDR1 and CDR2 sequences are SGHNT and YYREEE. Trimmed from V: 4 bases; trimmed from J: 5 bases; junction bases lacking a gene match: 4. Measured from the cysteine to the phenylalanine, the CDR3 is 15 residues long. The only DNA kept is the CDR3, 45 bases in frame from the first base.